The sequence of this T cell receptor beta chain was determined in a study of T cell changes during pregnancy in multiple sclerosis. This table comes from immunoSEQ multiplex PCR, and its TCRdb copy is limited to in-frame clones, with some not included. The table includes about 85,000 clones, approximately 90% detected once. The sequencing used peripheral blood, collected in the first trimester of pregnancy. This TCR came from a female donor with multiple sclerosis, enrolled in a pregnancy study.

The CDR3 region is CASSYRGQTPYEQYF. CDR3 coding DNA: TGTGCCAGCAGTTATAGAGGACAGACCCCTTACGAGCAGTACTTC. The chain links TRBV6-5 to TRBJ2-7; possibly TRBD1 for D (6 bases). CDR3 length: 15 amino acids. V was cut by 3 bases and J by 4 bases, with 16 bases left in between. Germline CDR1 reads MNHEY; CDR2 reads SVGAGI.